This is a list of T cell receptor beta chains from one sample in a study of blood T cell repertoires in COVID-19. Clones were read by immunoSEQ multiplex PCR, and TCRdb kept only the in-frame ones, dropping some. The sample yields just over 250,000 clones, 86% seen once. Input material: peripheral blood. The receptors derive from a man aged 40-49 years who had recovered from COVID-19. Each CDR3 is given with its conserved first and last residue. Fields, in order: J gene, D gene, V gene, clone size, CDR3 DNA, CDR3 protein. A D gene is named only where the DNA matches it firmly. Clone size is shown for a subset of rows, as once, few, many or a class of expanded clone.

J: TRBJ2-7
D: TRBD1
V: TRBV5-4
size: .
DNA: TGTGCCAGCAGCATCGGGACAGAAGCCTACGAGCAGTACTTC
CDR3: CASSIGTEAYEQYF

J: TRBJ2-7
D: .
V: TRBV7-2
size: .
DNA: TGTGCCAGCAGCCCGCGGAATTTCTACGAGCAGTACTTC
CDR3: CASSPRNFYEQYF

J: TRBJ1-2
D: .
V: TRBV4-1
size: .
DNA: TGCGCCCGCAGCCAAATGGGGCGGGGGGGAGGCTACACCTTC
CDR3: CARSQMGRGGGYTF

J: TRBJ1-6
D: .
V: TRBV2
size: .
DNA: TGTGCCAGCAGTGACGGGGGGGCGTCCTATAATTCACCCCTCCACTTT
CDR3: CASSDGGASYNSPLHF

J: TRBJ2-7
D: .
V: TRBV21-1
size: .
DNA: TGTGCCAGCAGCAAAAAAATTCCGCGGAGGCAGTACGACGAGCAGTACTTC
CDR3: CASSKKIPRRQYDEQYF

J: TRBJ2-7
D: TRBD1
V: TRBV7-9
size: few
DNA: TGTGCCAGCAGCTTAAGTGGGGCAGGGGGATACGAGCAGTACTTC
CDR3: CASSLSGAGGYEQYF

J: TRBJ2-1
D: .
V: TRBV7-8
size: .
DNA: TGTGCCAGCAGCTTAGTGAGGACAGAGGGAAGCAATGAGCAGTTCTTC
CDR3: CASSLVRTEGSNEQFF

J: TRBJ2-3
D: TRBD2
V: TRBV18
size: .
DNA: TGTGCCAGCTCACTGGCGGGGGTTACAGATACGCAGTATTTT
CDR3: CASSLAGVTDTQYF

J: TRBJ2-5
D: .
V: TRBV4-2
size: .
DNA: TGTGCCAGCAGCCAAGACCATGGGACTGGGGAGACCCAGTACTTC
CDR3: CASSQDHGTGETQYF

J: TRBJ1-1
D: .
V: TRBV19
size: .
DNA: TGTGCCAGTAGTAAGGGCAGGGCGGACACTGAAGCTTTCTTT
CDR3: CASSKGRADTEAFF

J: TRBJ1-2
D: .
V: TRBV28
size: .
DNA: TGTGCCAGCAGTTATCGCTATGGCTACACCTTC
CDR3: CASSYRYGYTF

J: TRBJ2-7
D: .
V: TRBV25-1
size: .
DNA: TGTGCCAGCAATGGACACAATTCCTACGAGCAGTACTTC
CDR3: CASNGHNSYEQYF

J: TRBJ2-2
D: TRBD2
V: TRBV27
size: .
DNA: TGTGCCAGCAATACAGCGGGAGCTCCCGCCGGGGAGCTGTTTTTT
CDR3: CASNTAGAPAGELFF

J: TRBJ2-7
D: .
V: TRBV19
size: .
DNA: TGTGCCAGTAGTAAGGAGGGGATCCACGAGCAGTACTTC
CDR3: CASSKEGIHEQYF

J: TRBJ2-7
D: TRBD2
V: TRBV7-2
size: .
DNA: TGTGCCAGCGCGGGGGTAGCGGGGAACTCCTACGAGCAGTACTTC
CDR3: CASAGVAGNSYEQYF

J: TRBJ2-1
D: TRBD1
V: TRBV7-7
size: .
DNA: TGTGCCAGCCTCCGGACAGGGTCTAAGTACAATGAGCAGTTCTTC
CDR3: CASLRTGSKYNEQFF

J: TRBJ2-3
D: .
V: TRBV5-1
size: .
DNA: TGCGCCAGCAGCTTCGAGACTTCGGCAGATACGCAGTATTTT
CDR3: CASSFETSADTQYF

J: TRBJ2-3
D: TRBD2
V: TRBV3-1/TRBV3-2
size: .
DNA: TGTGCCAGCAGCCAGCGGGGGAGGACAGATACGCAGTATTTT
CDR3: CASSQRGRTDTQYF

J: TRBJ1-2
D: .
V: TRBV9
size: .
DNA: TGTGCCAGCAGCCTACCGGGGAGCTACACCTTC
CDR3: CASSLPGSYTF

J: TRBJ2-5
D: TRBD1
V: TRBV9
size: .
DNA: TGTGCCAGCAGCGGGGGCTTTGGACAGGGCCAAGAGACCCAGTACTTC
CDR3: CASSGGFGQGQETQYF

J: TRBJ2-3
D: .
V: TRBV5-6
size: .
DNA: TGTGCCGCGCAAAGGGGGTCGACAGATACGCAGTATTTT
CDR3: CAAQRGSTDTQYF

J: TRBJ2-2
D: .
V: TRBV5-1
size: .
DNA: TGCGCCAGCAGCTTAACTACCGGGGAGCTGTTTTTT
CDR3: CASSLTTGELFF

J: TRBJ2-2
D: .
V: TRBV11-3
size: .
DNA: TGTGCCAGCAGCTTAGGCCCCGGGGACACCGGGGAGCTGTTTTTT
CDR3: CASSLGPGDTGELFF

J: TRBJ2-7
D: TRBD1
V: TRBV18
size: .
DNA: TGTGCCAGCTCACCCCAGACAGGGGGCATTTCCTACGAGCAGTACTTC
CDR3: CASSPQTGGISYEQYF

J: TRBJ2-5
D: .
V: TRBV29-1
size: .
DNA: TGCAGCGGGGCAGGGGTGGCAGAGACCCAGTACTTC
CDR3: CSGAGVAETQYF

J: TRBJ1-5
D: .
V: TRBV7-2
size: .
DNA: TGTGCCAGCAGCCTGGGGAAGCGGCAGCCCCAGCATTTT
CDR3: CASSLGKRQPQHF

J: TRBJ2-3
D: .
V: TRBV6-1
size: .
DNA: TGTGCCAGCAGTGAAGCGGTAGAGCGGGTCACGCAGTATTTT
CDR3: CASSEAVERVTQYF

J: TRBJ2-7
D: .
V: TRBV10-3
size: .
DNA: TGTGCCATCAGTGACACAGGGCGCCCCTCCTACGAGCAGTACTTC
CDR3: CAISDTGRPSYEQYF

J: TRBJ2-7
D: .
V: TRBV4-1
size: few
DNA: TGCGCCAGCAGCCAAGGCGTCACTACCTACGAGCAGTACTTC
CDR3: CASSQGVTTYEQYF

J: TRBJ1-2
D: .
V: TRBV19
size: .
DNA: TGTGCCAGTTCCGGGGGGGGCTACACCTTC
CDR3: CASSGGGYTF

J: TRBJ1-2
D: .
V: TRBV21-1
size: once
DNA: TGTGCCAGCGGCGGAAAGGGGGTCAACTATGGCTACACCTTC
CDR3: CASGGKGVNYGYTF

J: TRBJ2-7
D: .
V: TRBV6-6
size: .
DNA: TGTGCCAGCAGCCATCTTTTACGGGACAAAGAGAACGAGCAGTACTTC
CDR3: CASSHLLRDKENEQYF

J: TRBJ2-3
D: TRBD1
V: TRBV19
size: .
DNA: TGTGCCAGTAGTATAGGGAGAGGGACAGGGACCCTCACAGATACGCAGTATTTT
CDR3: CASSIGRGTGTLTDTQYF

J: TRBJ2-3
D: .
V: TRBV19
size: .
DNA: TGTGCCAGTAGTATAGGGAGGGAGTGGGGCACAGATACGCAGTATTTT
CDR3: CASSIGREWGTDTQYF

J: TRBJ2-7
D: TRBD2
V: TRBV7-9
size: .
DNA: TGTGCCAGCAGCTCCGGGACTAGCCTTAACTACTACTCCTTCTACGAGCAGTACTTC
CDR3: CASSSGTSLNYYSFYEQYF

J: TRBJ2-4
D: TRBD2
V: TRBV19
size: .
DNA: TGTGCCAGTAGTACGAGACTAGCGGGGGCAGTAGCCAAAAACATTCAGTACTTC
CDR3: CASSTRLAGAVAKNIQYF

J: TRBJ2-7
D: TRBD2
V: TRBV19
size: .
DNA: TGTGCCAGTAGTTTGTCTAGCGGGAGACGAAAAGGCGAGCAGTACTTC
CDR3: CASSLSSGRRKGEQYF

J: TRBJ1-1
D: TRBD1
V: TRBV7-8
size: .
DNA: TGTGCCAGCAGCTTCCGACCGGGACAGGGGGCTGAGGACACTGAAGCTTTCTTT
CDR3: CASSFRPGQGAEDTEAFF

J: TRBJ2-3
D: TRBD2
V: TRBV18
size: .
DNA: TGTGCCAGCTCACCAATGGGACTAGCGGGAGTCGGTACAGATACGCAGTATTTT
CDR3: CASSPMGLAGVGTDTQYF

J: TRBJ1-2
D: .
V: TRBV3-1/TRBV3-2
size: .
DNA: TGTGCCAGCAGCCAAGCAGGGGTAGACTATGGCTACACCTTC
CDR3: CASSQAGVDYGYTF

J: TRBJ2-5
D: .
V: TRBV4-1
size: .
DNA: TGCGCCAGCAGCCAAGAGGGTCGGGGGACAGCCGTGGAGACCCAGTACTTC
CDR3: CASSQEGRGTAVETQYF

J: TRBJ2-7
D: TRBD2
V: TRBV14
size: .
DNA: TGTGCCAGCAGCCAATTTGGGACTAGCTACGAGCAGTACTTC
CDR3: CASSQFGTSYEQYF

J: TRBJ1-1
D: .
V: TRBV7-9
size: .
DNA: TGTGCCAGCAGCTTCGCAGGGATGGGATACACTGAAGCTTTCTTT
CDR3: CASSFAGMGYTEAFF

J: TRBJ2-5
D: .
V: TRBV9
size: .
DNA: TGTGCCAGCAGCGTAGCGCTGCAGGGTCAGACCCAGTACTTC
CDR3: CASSVALQGQTQYF

J: TRBJ2-1
D: .
V: TRBV20-1
size: .
DNA: TGCAGTGCTAGTAAGGGGTCCAATGAGCAGTTCTTC
CDR3: CSASKGSNEQFF

J: TRBJ2-1
D: TRBD1
V: TRBV7-8
size: .
DNA: TGTGCCAGCAGCTTACCCCGACAGGGGGTGTTCAATGAGCAGTTCTTC
CDR3: CASSLPRQGVFNEQFF

J: TRBJ1-1
D: .
V: TRBV20-1
size: few
DNA: TGCAGTGCTGGGGGGAGGACTGAAGCTTTCTTT
CDR3: CSAGGRTEAFF

J: TRBJ1-5
D: TRBD1
V: TRBV18
size: .
DNA: TGTGCCAGCTCGCGTACCGGGACAGGGGTTGAGCCCCAGCATTTT
CDR3: CASSRTGTGVEPQHF

J: TRBJ2-2
D: TRBD2
V: TRBV9
size: .
DNA: TGTGCCAGCAGCGGTCGACTTCTAGCGGGCTTCGGGTACACCGGGGAGCTGTTTTTT
CDR3: CASSGRLLAGFGYTGELFF

J: TRBJ2-3
D: TRBD2
V: TRBV10-1
size: .
DNA: TGCGCCAGCTGCCTTGGGGAGGGACTAGCGGGGAGCACAGATACGCAGTATTTT
CDR3: CASCLGEGLAGSTDTQYF

J: TRBJ2-5
D: .
V: TRBV30
size: .
DNA: TGTGCCTGGAGTCCTTATTCGGTCGGGTGGACCCAGTACTTC
CDR3: CAWSPYSVGWTQYF

J: TRBJ2-7
D: TRBD2
V: TRBV28
size: .
DNA: TGTGCCAGCAGACTCCTCGGTGCCGGGGGGTGGGAGCAGTACTTC
CDR3: CASRLLGAGGWEQYF

J: TRBJ2-3
D: TRBD2
V: TRBV2
size: .
DNA: TGTGCCAGCGTTGCGGGGGTTGTTGATACGCAGTATTTT
CDR3: CASVAGVVDTQYF

J: TRBJ1-5
D: TRBD1
V: TRBV7-2
size: .
DNA: TGTGCCAGCAGCAGACAGGGTGGCAATCAGCCCCAGCATTTT
CDR3: CASSRQGGNQPQHF